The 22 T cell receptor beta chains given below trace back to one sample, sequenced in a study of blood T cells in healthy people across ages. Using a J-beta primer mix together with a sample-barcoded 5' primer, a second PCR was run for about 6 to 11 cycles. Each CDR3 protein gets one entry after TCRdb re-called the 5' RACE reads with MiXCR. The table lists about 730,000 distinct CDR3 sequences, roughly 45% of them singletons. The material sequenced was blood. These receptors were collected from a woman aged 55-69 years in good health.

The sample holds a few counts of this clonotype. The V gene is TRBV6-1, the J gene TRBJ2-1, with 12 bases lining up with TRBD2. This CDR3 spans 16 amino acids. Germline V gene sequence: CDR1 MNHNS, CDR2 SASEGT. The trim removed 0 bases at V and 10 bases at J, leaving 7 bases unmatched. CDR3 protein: CASSEAPSGGAGEQFF. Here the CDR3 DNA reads TGTGCCAGCAGTGAAGCTCCTAGCGGGGGGGCCGGAGAGCAGTTCTTC.

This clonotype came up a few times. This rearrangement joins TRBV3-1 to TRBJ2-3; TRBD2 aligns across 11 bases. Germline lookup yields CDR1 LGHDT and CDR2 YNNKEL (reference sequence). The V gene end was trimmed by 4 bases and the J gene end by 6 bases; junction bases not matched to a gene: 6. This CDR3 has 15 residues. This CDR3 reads CASSPSGTSGDTQYF. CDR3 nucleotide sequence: TGTGCCAGCAGCCCCTCCGGGACTAGCGGCGATACGCAGTATTTT.

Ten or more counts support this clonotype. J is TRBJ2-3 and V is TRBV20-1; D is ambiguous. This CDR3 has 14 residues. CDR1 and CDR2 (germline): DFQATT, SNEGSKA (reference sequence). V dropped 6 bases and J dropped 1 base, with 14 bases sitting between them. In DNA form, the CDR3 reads TGCAGTGCCTGGCTAGTATCGGGCACAGATACGCAGTATTTT. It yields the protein CSAWLVSGTDTQYF.

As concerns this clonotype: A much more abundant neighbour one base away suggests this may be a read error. CDR3 residues: CGISPGQGYEQYF. The CDR3 DNA reads TGTGGCATCAGTCCGGGACAGGGGTACGAGCAGTACTTC. The chain has TRBV10-3 and TRBJ2-7; 10 nucleotides match TRBD1. Germline CDR1 is ENHRY and CDR2 is SYGVKD. The CDR3 contains 13 residues.

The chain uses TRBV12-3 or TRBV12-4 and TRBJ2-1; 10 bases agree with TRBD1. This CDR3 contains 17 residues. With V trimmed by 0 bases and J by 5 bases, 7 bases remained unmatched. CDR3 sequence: CASSLARTGGINNEQFF. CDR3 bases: TGTGCCAGCAGTTTAGCGCGGACAGGGGGGATCAACAATGAGCAGTTCTTC.

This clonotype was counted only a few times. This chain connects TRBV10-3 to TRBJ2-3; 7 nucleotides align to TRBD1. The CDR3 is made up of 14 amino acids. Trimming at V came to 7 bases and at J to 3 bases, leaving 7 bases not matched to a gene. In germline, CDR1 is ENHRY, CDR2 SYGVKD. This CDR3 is CAIKTSGGTDTQYF. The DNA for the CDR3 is TGTGCCATCAAGACTTCAGGGGGTACAGATACGCAGTATTTT.

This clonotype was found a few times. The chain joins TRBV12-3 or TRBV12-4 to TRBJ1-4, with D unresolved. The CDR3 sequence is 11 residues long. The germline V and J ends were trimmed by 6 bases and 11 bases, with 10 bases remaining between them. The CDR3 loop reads CASSPPGKLFF. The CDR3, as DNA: TGTGCCAGCAGCCCCCCGGGGAAACTGTTTTTT.

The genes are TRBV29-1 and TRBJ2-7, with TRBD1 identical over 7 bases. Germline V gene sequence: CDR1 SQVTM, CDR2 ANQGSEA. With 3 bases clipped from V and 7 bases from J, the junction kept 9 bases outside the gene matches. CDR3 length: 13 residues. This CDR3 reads CSVERGQLKEQYF. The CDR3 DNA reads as TGCAGCGTTGAGAGGGGGCAACTAAAGGAGCAGTACTTC.

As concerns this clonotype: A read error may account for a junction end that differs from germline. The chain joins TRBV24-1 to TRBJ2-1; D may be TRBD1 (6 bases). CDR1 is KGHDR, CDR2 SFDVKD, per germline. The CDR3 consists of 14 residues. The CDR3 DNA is TGTACCACCAGTGATTTGGCAGGGGTTGGTGAGCAGTTCTTC. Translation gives CTTSDLAGVGEQFF.

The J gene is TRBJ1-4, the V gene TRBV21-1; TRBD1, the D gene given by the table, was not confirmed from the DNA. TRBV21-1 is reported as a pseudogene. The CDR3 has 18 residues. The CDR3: CASILRDRGHPTNEKLFF. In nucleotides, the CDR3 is TGTGCCAGCATCCTCCGGGACAGGGGGCACCCAACTAATGAAAAACTGTTTTTT.

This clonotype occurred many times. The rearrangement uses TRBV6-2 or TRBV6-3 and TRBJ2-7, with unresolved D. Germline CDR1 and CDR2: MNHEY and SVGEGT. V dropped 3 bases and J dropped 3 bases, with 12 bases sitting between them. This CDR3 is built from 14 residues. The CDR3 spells CASSYPSRDYEQYF. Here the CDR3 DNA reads TGTGCCAGCAGTTATCCGTCTAGGGACTACGAGCAGTACTTC.

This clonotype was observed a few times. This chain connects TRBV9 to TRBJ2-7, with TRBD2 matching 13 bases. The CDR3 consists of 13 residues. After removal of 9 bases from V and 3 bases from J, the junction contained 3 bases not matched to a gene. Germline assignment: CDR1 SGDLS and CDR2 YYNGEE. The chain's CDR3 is CANGTSGNYEQYF. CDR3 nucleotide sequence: TGTGCCAATGGGACTAGCGGGAACTACGAGCAGTACTTC.

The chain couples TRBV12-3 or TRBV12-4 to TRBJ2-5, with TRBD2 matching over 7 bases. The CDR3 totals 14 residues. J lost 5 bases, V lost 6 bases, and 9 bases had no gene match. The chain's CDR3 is CASSSRTRRETQYF. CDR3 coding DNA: TGTGCCAGCAGCTCAAGGACTAGAAGGGAGACCCAGTACTTC.

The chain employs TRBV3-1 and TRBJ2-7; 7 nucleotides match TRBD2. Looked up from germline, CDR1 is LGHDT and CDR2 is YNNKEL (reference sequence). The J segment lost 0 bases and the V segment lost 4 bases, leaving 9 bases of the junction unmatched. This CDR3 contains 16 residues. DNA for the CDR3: TGTGCCAGCAGCCTCCGAACTAGCGCTGGCTCCTACGAGCAGTACTTC. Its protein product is CASSLRTSAGSYEQYF.

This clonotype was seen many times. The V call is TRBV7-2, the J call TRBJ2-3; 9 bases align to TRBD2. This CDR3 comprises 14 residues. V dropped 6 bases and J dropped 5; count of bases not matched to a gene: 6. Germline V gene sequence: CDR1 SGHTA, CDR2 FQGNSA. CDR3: CASSPILAGDTQYF. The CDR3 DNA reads TGTGCCAGCAGTCCTATACTAGCGGGAGATACGCAGTATTTT.

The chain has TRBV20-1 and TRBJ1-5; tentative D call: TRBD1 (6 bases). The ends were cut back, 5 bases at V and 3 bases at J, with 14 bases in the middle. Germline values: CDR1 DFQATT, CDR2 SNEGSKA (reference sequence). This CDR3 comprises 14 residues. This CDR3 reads CSASDRQNNQPQHF. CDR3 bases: TGCAGTGCTTCTGACAGGCAAAACAATCAGCCCCAGCATTTT.

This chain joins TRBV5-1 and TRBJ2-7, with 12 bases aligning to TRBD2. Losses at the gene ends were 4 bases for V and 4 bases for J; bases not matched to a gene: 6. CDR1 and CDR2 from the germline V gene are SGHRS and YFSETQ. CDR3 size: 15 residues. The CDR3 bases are TGCGCCAGCAGCAGCACTAGCGGGGGGATGTACGAGCAGTACTTC. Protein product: CASSSTSGGMYEQYF.

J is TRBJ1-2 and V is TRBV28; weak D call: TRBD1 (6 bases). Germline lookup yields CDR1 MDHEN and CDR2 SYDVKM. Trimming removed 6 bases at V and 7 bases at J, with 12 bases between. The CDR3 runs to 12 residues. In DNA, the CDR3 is TGTGCCAGCAGACCGTCACAGGGTGGCTACACCTTC. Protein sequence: CASRPSQGGYTF.

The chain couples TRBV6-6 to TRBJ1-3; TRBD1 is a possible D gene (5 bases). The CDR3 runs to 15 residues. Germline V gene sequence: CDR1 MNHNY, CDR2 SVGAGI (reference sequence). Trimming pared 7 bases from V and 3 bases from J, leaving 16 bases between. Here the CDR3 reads CASTPHLGLGNTIYF. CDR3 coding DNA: TGTGCCAGCACCCCTCACCTGGGACTTGGAAACACCATATATTTT.

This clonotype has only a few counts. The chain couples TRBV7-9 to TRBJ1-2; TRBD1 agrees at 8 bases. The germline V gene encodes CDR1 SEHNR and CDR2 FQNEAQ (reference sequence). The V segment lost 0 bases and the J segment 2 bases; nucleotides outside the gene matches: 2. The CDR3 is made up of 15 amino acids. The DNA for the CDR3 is TGTGCCAGCAGCTTAGCGGACAGGGTAAACTATGGCTACACCTTC. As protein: CASSLADRVNYGYTF.

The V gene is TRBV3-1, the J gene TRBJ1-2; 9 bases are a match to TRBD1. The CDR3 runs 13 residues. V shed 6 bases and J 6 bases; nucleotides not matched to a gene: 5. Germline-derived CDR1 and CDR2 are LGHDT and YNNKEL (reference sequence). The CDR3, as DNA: TGTGCCAGCAGTCAGGACAGGGGACATGGCTACACCTTC. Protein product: CASSQDRGHGYTF.

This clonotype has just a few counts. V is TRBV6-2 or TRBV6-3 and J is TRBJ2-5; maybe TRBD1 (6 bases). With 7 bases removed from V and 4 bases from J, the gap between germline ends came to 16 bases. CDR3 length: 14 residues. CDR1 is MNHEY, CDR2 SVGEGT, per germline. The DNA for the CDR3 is TGTGCCAGCACCTTAAGGCAGGGGCGAGAGACCCAGTACTTC. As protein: CASTLRQGRETQYF.